This TCR beta chain was retrieved from a study of cytomegalovirus exposure and HLA in healthy donors. Germline V gene lookup returns CDR1 GTSNPN and CDR2 SVGIG (reference sequence). CDR3 length equals 13 residues. V was trimmed by 1 base and J by 2 bases, leaving 8 bases between them. The primer mix had 60 Vbeta and 13 Jbeta primers. Measured with immunoSEQ multiplex PCR; TCRdb has only the in-frame clones, and not every one. The sample lists about 160,000 clones; 60% to 80% were seen once. V gene TRBV30 combines with J gene TRBJ1-1, with D maybe TRBD1 (5 bases). The source is a woman in her forties or fifties in good health and CMV-seropositive. What was sequenced was PBMCs. The CDR3 is CAWSAQGNTEAFF. The CDR3 nucleotides are TGTGCCTGGAGTGCTCAGGGAAACACTGAAGCTTTCTTT.